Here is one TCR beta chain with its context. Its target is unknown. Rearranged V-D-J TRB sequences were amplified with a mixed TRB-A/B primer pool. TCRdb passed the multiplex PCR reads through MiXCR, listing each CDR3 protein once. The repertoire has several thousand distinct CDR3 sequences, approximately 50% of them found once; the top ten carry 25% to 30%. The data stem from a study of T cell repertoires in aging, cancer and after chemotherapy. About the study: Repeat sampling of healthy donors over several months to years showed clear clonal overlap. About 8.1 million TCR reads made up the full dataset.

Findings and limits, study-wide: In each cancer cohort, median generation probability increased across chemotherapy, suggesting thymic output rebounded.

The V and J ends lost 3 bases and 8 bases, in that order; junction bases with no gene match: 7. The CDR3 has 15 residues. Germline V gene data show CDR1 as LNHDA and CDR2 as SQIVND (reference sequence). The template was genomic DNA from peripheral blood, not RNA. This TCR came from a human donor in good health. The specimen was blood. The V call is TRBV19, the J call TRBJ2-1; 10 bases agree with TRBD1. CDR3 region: CASSMDRGYSDEQFF. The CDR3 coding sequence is TGTGCCAGTAGTATGGACAGGGGGTACAGCGATGAGCAGTTCTTC.